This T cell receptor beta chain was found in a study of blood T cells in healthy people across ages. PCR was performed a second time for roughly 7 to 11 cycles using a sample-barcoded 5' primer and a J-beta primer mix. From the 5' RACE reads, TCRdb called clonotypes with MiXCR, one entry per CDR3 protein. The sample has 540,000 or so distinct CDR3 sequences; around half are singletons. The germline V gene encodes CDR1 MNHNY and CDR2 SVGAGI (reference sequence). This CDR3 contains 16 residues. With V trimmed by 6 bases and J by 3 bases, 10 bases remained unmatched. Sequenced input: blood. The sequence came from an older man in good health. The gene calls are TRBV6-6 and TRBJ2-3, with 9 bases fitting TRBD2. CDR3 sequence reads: CASSLTDLAGTDTQYF. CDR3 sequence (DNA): TGTGCCAGCAGCCTGACAGACCTAGCGGGGACAGATACGCAGTATTTT.